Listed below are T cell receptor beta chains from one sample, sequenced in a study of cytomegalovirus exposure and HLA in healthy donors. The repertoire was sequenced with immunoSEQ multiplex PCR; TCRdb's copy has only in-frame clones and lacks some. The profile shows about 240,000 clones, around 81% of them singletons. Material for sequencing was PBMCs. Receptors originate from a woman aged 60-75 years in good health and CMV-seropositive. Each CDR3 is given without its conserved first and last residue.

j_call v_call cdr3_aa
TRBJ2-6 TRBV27 ASTLYSGANVLT
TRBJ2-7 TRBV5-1 ASSLGTGLPYEQY
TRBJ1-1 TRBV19 ASIRGTGAWNTEAF
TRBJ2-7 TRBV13 ASSLGAGVGYEQY
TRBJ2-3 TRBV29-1 SARGSTDTQY
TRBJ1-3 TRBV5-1 ASSLGGQAFSGNTIY
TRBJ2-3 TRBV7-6 ASSSGLALDTQY
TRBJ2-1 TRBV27 ASSWLAVNSYNEQF
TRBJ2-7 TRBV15 ATSRAYYEQY
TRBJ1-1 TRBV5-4 ASSLRGQVTEAF
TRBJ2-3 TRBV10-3 AISLAGGTGEAQY
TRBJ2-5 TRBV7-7 ASSRDSQETQY
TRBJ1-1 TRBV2 ASSSGTGYAF
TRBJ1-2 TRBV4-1 ASSQGRGSYGYT
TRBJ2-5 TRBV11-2 ASSWTAQETQY
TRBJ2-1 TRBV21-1 ASSKEEGEGRRCNEQF
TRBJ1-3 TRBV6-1 ATDRGASGNTVY
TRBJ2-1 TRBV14 ASSHTPGAGGLGEQF
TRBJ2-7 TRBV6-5 ASSYVGGGVYEQY
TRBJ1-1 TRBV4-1 ASTRGAGTEAF
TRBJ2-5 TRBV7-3 ASSLWAGETQY
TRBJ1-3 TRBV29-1 SALRQGADGNTIY
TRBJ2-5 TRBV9 ASSPLRSYQETQY